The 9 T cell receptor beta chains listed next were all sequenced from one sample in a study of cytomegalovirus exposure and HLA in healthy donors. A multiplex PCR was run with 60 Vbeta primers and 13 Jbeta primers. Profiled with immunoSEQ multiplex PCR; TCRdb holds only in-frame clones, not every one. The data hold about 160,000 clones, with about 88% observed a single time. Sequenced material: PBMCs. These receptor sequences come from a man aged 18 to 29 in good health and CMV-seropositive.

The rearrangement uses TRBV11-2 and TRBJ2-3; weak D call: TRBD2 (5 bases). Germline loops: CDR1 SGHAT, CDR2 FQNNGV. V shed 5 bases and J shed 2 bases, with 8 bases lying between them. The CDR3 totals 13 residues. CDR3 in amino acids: CASSQGLTDTQYF. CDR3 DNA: TGTGCCAGCAGCCAAGGACTCACAGATACGCAGTATTTT.

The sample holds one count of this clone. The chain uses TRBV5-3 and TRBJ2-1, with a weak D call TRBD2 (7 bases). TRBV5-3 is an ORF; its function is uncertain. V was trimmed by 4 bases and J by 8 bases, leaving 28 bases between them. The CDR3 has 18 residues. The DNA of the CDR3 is TGTGCCAGAAGCCGGTCACCCCTATTAGGACAGAGCGGGGATGAGCAGTTCTTC. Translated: CARSRSPLLGQSGDEQFF.

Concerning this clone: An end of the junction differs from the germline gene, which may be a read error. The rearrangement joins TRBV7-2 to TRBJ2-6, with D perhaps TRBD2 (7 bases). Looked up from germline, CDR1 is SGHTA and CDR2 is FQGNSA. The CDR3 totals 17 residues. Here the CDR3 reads CASSLIRGGSGANGLTF. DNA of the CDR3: TGTGCCAGCAGCTTAATCAGGGGAGGGTCTGGGGCCAACGGCCTGACTTTC.

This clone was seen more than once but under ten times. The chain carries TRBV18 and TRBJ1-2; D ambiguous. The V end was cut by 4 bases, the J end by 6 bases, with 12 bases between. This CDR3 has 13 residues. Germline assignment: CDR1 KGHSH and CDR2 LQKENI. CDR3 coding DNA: TGTGCCAGCTCACGGGCGTTGGTAGATGGCTACACCTTC. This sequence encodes CASSRALVDGYTF.

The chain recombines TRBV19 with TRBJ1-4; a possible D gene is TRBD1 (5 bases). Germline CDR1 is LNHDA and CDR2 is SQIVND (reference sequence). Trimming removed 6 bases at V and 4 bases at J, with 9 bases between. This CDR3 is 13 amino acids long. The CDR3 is CASRGAGNEKLFF. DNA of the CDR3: TGTGCCAGTAGAGGGGCCGGTAATGAAAAACTGTTTTTT.

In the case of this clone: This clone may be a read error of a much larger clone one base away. The CDR3 here is CASSLDSGSYEQYF. For the CDR3, the DNA is TGTGCCAGCAGCTTAGATTCGGGGTCCTACGAGCAGTACTTC. The J gene is TRBJ2-7, the V gene TRBV7-2; TRBD2 is a possible D gene (5 bases). With 1 base removed from V and 1 base from J, the gap between germline ends came to 8 bases. Germline V gene lookup returns CDR1 SGHTA and CDR2 FQGNSA. The CDR3 runs 14 residues.

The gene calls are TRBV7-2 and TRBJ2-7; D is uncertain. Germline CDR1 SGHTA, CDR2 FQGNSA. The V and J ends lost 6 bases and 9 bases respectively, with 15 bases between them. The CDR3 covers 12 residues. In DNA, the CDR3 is TGTGCCAGCAGTCCGGGTTTAACGGGGCAGTACTTC. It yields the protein CASSPGLTGQYF. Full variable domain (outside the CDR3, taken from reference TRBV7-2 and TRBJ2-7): GAGVSQSPSNKVTEKGKDVELRCDPISGHTALYWYRQSLGQGLEFLIYFQGNSAPDKSGLPSDRFSAERTGGSVSTLTIQRTQQEDSAVYLCASSPGLTGQYFGPGTRLTVT.

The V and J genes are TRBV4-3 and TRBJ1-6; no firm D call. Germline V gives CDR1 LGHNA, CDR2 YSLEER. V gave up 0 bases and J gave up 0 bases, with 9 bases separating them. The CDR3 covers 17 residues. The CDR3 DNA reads TGCGCCAGCAGCCAAGACAGAGGGAGCTCCTATAATTCACCCCTCCACTTT. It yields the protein CASSQDRGSSYNSPLHF.

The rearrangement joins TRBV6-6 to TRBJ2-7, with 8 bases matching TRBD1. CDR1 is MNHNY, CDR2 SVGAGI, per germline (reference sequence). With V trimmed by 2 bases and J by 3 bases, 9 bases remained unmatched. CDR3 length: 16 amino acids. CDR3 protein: CASSYLRTGIFYEQYF. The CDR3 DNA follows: TGTGCCAGCAGTTACCTACGGACAGGGATCTTCTACGAGCAGTACTTC.